This T cell receptor (beta chain) is from a study of vaccination and CD4 T cells after COVID-19. The Oncomine TCR Beta short-read assay was applied to DNA of cultured CD4+ T cells. Once CD4+ T cells had been cultured, genomic DNA was extracted from them. A single record per CDR3 protein comes from TCRdb applying MiXCR to the PCR reads. The sample yields some 10,000 distinct CDR3 sequences, around three fifths seen once. Study outcomes and limitations: The authors identified 304 of 307 vaccine-specific clones in convalescent patients as spike mono-reactive.

The sample holds one count of this clonotype. Antigen unknown. The CDR3 runs 15 residues. V was pared by 6 bases and J by 4 bases, with 18 bases between. CDR1 and CDR2 from the germline V gene are MNHEY and SMNVEV (reference sequence). The sample's treatment: approximately nine-day PBMC culture with coronavirus spike peptide pools or control peptides (ViraFEST assay). Expanded clonotypes were found by TCR sequencing after peptide-pool stimulation (ViraFEST). This clonotype originated in a human donor who had recovered from COVID-19. The chain has TRBV27 and TRBJ1-2; D is unclear. The sample consisted of CD4+ T cells from blood, cultured in vitro. CDR3 loop: CASSRASGSFYGYTF. The CDR3 nucleotides read TGTGCCAGCAGCCGTGCCTCGGGCTCCTTCTATGGCTACACCTTC.